A single sample gave rise to the 7 T cell receptor beta chains below, sequenced in a study of Ad26.COV2.S vaccination and SARS-CoV-2 variants. Assay used: immunoSEQ multiplex PCR; TCRdb lists only in-frame clones, some missing. The sample records 250,000 to 300,000 clones, approximately 89% being singletons. This sample's treatment: some 20 received Ad26.COV2.S at low or high dose, single or two shots; about five received placebo; per-sample allocation not given. Sampling occurred on day 63 after the first vaccine or placebo injection. Material: peripheral blood, obtained in a trial of Ad26.COV2.S vaccine versus placebo. The receptors stem from a person aged 18-65 years who received the Ad26.COV2.S COVID-19 vaccine or a placebo.

The chain couples TRBV19 to TRBJ1-1; D unresolved. Germline V CDR1 and CDR2: LNHDA, SQIVND (reference sequence). Trimming took 3 bases from V and 7 from J, leaving 6 bases between them. This CDR3 has 11 residues. CDR3 residues: CASSIQVEAFF. The CDR3, as DNA: TGTGCCAGTAGTATCCAGGTTGAAGCTTTCTTT.

The CDR3, as DNA: TGTGCCAGCAGCTTAGCGCAAGGGGCTGGGTGGCATTTT. It translates to CASSLAQGAGWHF. V is TRBV7-2 and J is TRBJ1-5; tentatively, D is TRBD1 (5 bases). The germline CDR1 and CDR2 sequences are SGHTA and FQGNSA. The CDR3 spans 13 residues. Trimming took 0 bases from V and 15 from J, leaving 15 bases between them.

The chain combines TRBV7-9 with TRBJ2-7; D might be TRBD1 or TRBD2, each matching 5 bases. Germline values: CDR1 SEHNR, CDR2 FQNEAQ (reference sequence). The CDR3 spans 13 residues. The V end was cut by 6 bases, the J end by 5 bases, with 14 bases between. The CDR3 region is CASRPGTGHEQYF. The DNA for the CDR3 is TGTGCCAGCAGGCCAGGGACCGGGCACGAGCAGTACTTC.

This chain connects TRBV6-5 to TRBJ1-4; D is unclear. Per germline, CDR1 MNHEY and CDR2 SVGAGI. Trimming took 0 bases from V and 0 from J, leaving 8 bases between them. This CDR3 region has 16 residues. The CDR3, as DNA: TGTGCCAGCAGTTACTCCGGGAGTCCAACTAATGAAAAACTGTTTTTT. As protein: CASSYSGSPTNEKLFF.

V and J are TRBV19 and TRBJ2-5; D is unresolved. The V end lost 4 bases, the J end lost 4 bases, and 7 bases lay between the germline ends. CDR1 LNHDA and CDR2 SQIVND come from the germline V gene (reference sequence). This CDR3 is built from 12 residues. CDR3 sequence: CASSRERETQYF. For the CDR3, the DNA is TGTGCCAGTAGTAGGGAAAGAGAGACCCAGTACTTC.

For this clone: The junction does not match germline at one end; this may be a read error. The V and J genes are TRBV2 and TRBJ2-7, with a tentative D call TRBD2 (6 bases). The CDR3 runs 14 residues. In germline, CDR1 is SNHLY, CDR2 FYNNEI. The CDR3 region is CASRRGPNDYEQYF. Here the CDR3 DNA reads TGTGCCAGCAGGCGGGGCCCGAACGATTACGAACAGTACTTC.

This clone was counted a single time. J is TRBJ2-1 and V is TRBV18, with a possible D match to TRBD1 (6 bases). V was cut by 7 bases and J by 5 bases, with 12 bases left in between. This CDR3 contains 13 residues. Germline lookup yields CDR1 KGHSH and CDR2 LQKENI. The DNA for the CDR3 is TGTGCCAGCTTCACAGGGACGGACAATGAGCAGTTCTTC. Its protein product is CASFTGTDNEQFF.